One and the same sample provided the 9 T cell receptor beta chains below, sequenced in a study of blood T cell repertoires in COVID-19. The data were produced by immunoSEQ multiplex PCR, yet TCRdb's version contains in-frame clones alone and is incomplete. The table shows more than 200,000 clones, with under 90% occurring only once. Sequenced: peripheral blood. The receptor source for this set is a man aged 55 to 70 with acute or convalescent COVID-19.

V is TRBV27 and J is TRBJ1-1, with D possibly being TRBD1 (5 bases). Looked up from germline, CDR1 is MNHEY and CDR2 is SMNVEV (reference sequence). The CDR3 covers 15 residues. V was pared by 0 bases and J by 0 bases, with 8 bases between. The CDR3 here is CASSLSRGMNTEAFF. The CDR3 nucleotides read TGTGCCAGCAGTTTATCCCGGGGGATGAACACTGAAGCTTTCTTT.

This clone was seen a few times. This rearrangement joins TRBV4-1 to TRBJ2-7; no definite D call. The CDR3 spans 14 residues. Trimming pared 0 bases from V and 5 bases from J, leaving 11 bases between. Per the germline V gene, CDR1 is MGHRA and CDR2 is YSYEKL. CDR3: CASSQEARYDEQYF. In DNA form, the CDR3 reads TGCGCCAGCAGCCAAGAGGCGAGGTATGACGAGCAGTACTTC.

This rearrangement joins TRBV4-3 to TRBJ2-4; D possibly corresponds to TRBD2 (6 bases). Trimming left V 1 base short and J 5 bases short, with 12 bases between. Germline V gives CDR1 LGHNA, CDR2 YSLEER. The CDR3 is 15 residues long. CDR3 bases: TGCGCCAGCAGCCAAGCCGGGACTTATCAAAACATTCAGTACTTC. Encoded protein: CASSQAGTYQNIQYF.

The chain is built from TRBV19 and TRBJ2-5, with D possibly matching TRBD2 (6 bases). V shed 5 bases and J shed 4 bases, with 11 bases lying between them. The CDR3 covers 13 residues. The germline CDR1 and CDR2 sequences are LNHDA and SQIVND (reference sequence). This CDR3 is CASSPSGRETQYF. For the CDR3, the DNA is TGTGCCAGTAGTCCCTCCGGGAGAGAGACCCAGTACTTC.

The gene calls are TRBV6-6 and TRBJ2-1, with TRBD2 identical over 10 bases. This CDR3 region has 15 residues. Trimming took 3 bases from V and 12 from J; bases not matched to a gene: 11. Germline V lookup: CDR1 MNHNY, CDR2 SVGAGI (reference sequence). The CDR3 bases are TGTGCCAGCAGTTATGGGCTAGCGGGAGTGGGTGGGCAGTTCTTC. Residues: CASSYGLAGVGGQFF.

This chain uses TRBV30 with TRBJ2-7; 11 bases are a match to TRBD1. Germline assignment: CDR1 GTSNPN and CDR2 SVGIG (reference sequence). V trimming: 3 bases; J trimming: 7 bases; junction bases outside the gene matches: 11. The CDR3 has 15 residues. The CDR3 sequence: CAWSTAGQGAREQYF. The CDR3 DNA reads TGTGCCTGGAGCACCGCCGGACAGGGGGCGAGGGAGCAGTACTTC.

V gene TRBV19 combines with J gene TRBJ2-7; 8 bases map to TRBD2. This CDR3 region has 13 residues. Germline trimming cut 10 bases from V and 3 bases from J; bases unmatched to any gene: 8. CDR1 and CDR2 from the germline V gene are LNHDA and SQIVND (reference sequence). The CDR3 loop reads CATSQRESYEQYF. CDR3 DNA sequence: TGTGCCACCTCCCAGCGGGAGAGCTACGAGCAGTACTTC.

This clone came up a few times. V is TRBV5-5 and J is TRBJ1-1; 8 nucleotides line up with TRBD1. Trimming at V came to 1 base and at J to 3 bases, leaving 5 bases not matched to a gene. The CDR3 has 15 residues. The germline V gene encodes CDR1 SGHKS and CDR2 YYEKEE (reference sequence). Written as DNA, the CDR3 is TGTGCCAGCAGCTTGACAGGGGGGAGGGACACTGAAGCTTTCTTT. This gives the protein CASSLTGGRDTEAFF.

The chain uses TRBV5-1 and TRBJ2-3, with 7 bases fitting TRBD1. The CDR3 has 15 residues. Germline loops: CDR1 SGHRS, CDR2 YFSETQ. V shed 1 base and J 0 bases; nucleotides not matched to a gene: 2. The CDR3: CASSLQGQSTDTQYF. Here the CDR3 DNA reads TGCGCCAGCAGCTTGCAGGGACAGAGCACAGATACGCAGTATTTT.